This T cell receptor (beta chain) stems from a study of blood T cell repertoires in COVID-19. Study at large: Material from acute and convalescent COVID-19 was sourced from the United States, Italy and Spain.

Study processing details: By means of reference gene primer amplification, nucleated cell counts were estimated. Only in-frame clones appear in the TCRdb table, and some are missing; sequencing was by immunoSEQ multiplex PCR. Clonal size and the V and J genes are those of that table, whereas D and trimming came from the DNA. This repertoire shows 300,000 to 400,000 clones, 70% to 90% found once; its top ten account for roughly 7.2%. CDR3 length: 15 residues. Germline CDR1 reads SGHVT; CDR2 reads SQSDAQ. The V gene end was trimmed by 2 bases and the J gene end by 6 bases; junction bases not matched to a gene: 6.

The sequence derives from a woman in her sixties or seventies with COVID-19, enrolled during active disease. Sequencing was done on a sample of peripheral blood. The chain employs TRBV7-4 and TRBJ1-5; 8 bases match TRBD1. CDR3 in amino acids: CASSLNRGSAQPQHF. The CDR3 DNA sequence: TGTGCCAGCAGCTTAAACAGGGGGTCCGCTCAGCCCCAGCATTTT. Full variable domain (rest looked up from reference TRBV7-4 and TRBJ1-5): GAGVSQSPRYKVAKRGRDVALRCDSISGHVTLYWYRQTLGQGSEVLTYSQSDAQRDKSGRPSGRFSAERPERSVSTLKIQRTEQGDSAVYLCASSLNRGSAQPQHFGDGTRLSIL.